These 7 T cell receptor beta chains originate from one sample sequenced in a study of cytomegalovirus exposure and HLA in healthy donors. PCR used 60 Vbeta primers and 13 Jbeta primers. Generated by immunoSEQ multiplex PCR, the TCRdb table keeps only in-frame clones and is missing some. In the table there are roughly 84,000 clones, around 68% of which are singletons. The sample was PBMCs. All receptors come from a woman between 35 and 50 years old in good health and CMV-seropositive.

This clone was found once. V is TRBV5-1 and J is TRBJ2-7; TRBD1 matches 7 bases. After removal of 5 bases from V and 2 bases from J, the junction contained 10 bases not matched to a gene. In germline, CDR1 is SGHRS, CDR2 YFSETQ. CDR3 length equals 15 residues. CDR3 residues: CASSSGTALPYEQYF. Here the CDR3 DNA reads TGCGCCAGCAGTTCGGGGACAGCCTTACCCTACGAGCAGTACTTC.

The V and J genes are TRBV5-4 and TRBJ2-5; 11 bases map to TRBD2. Looked up from germline, CDR1 is SGHNT and CDR2 is YYREEE (reference sequence). V lost 3 bases to trimming and J lost 4 bases; unmatched junction nucleotides: 2. The CDR3 spans 14 residues. The CDR3 DNA reads as TGTGCCAGCAGCTCGGGACTAGCGGTAGAGACCCAGTACTTC. This codes for CASSSGLAVETQYF.

The chain is built from TRBV12-5 and TRBJ2-2; 9 bases map to TRBD2. The CDR3 extends over 17 amino acids. From germline, CDR1 is LGHNT and CDR2 FRNRAP. Trimming cost V 2 bases and J 4 bases; bases outside gene matches: 8. CDR3 residues: CASGLSQREDRTGELFF. CDR3 DNA: TGTGCTAGTGGTTTGTCACAGCGGGAGGACCGCACCGGGGAGCTGTTTTTT.

This clone came up a few times. This chain links TRBV7-2 with TRBJ2-1; D is undetermined. Germline loops: CDR1 SGHTA, CDR2 FQGNSA. Trimming pared 1 base from V and 5 bases from J, leaving 12 bases between. This CDR3 has 15 amino acids. CDR3 sequence (DNA): TGTGCCAGCAGCTTAGACTCCCTGACTCACAATGAGCAGTTCTTC. Translating it yields CASSLDSLTHNEQFF.

This clone has more than one count but fewer than ten. V usage is TRBV9 and J usage is TRBJ2-1, with TRBD2 matching over 9 bases. The germline gives CDR1 SGDLS, CDR2 YYNGEE. The CDR3 contains 17 residues. The junction had 8 bases not matched to a gene; V was cut back by 4 bases and J by 0 bases. The chain's CDR3 is CASSPGLAPASYNEQFF. The CDR3 DNA follows: TGTGCCAGCAGCCCAGGACTAGCGCCCGCCTCCTACAATGAGCAGTTCTTC.

This clone was counted only a few times. V is TRBV29-1 and J is TRBJ2-5; 8 nucleotides match TRBD1. From germline, CDR1 is SQVTM and CDR2 ANQGSEA. The trim removed 5 bases at V and 4 bases at J, leaving 3 bases unmatched. The CDR3 is 12 amino acids. The CDR3 region is CSVNDRGETQYF. CDR3 coding DNA: TGCAGCGTTAACGACAGGGGAGAGACCCAGTACTTC.

The J gene is TRBJ2-1, the V gene TRBV9; 10 bases are shared with TRBD2. The CDR3 is 14 amino acids. Germline V gene lookup returns CDR1 SGDLS and CDR2 YYNGEE. After removal of 2 bases from V and 8 bases from J, the junction contained 4 bases not matched to a gene. CDR3 bases: TGTGCCAGCAGCGTCAGCCTAGCGGGGGATGAGCAGTTCTTC. It encodes CASSVSLAGDEQFF. Filled out from reference TRBV9 and TRBJ2-1, the complete variable domain reads DSGVTQTPKHLITATGQRVTLRCSPRSGDLSVYWYQQSLDQGLQFLIQYYNGEERAKGNILERFSAQQFPDLHSELNLSSLELGDSALYFCASSVSLAGDEQFFGPGTRLTVL.